One T cell receptor beta chain is described in this entry. Its antigen is unknown. This record comes from a study of cytomegalovirus exposure and HLA in healthy donors. Background on the study: Early released data had 65 million to 100 million unique TCRs, all coming from HLA-typed donors.

Study-wide results and caveats: HLA restriction was apparent for most CMV-associated TCR beta chains in a later analysis. As immune exposure information, only CMV serostatus was available.

13 Jbeta primers and 60 Vbeta primers were used for the PCR. In the authors' methods: In a later analysis, some 10 million of 60 million to 80 million unique beta chains occurred in at least two donors. The table came from immunoSEQ multiplex PCR; TCRdb's copy has only in-frame clones and leaves some out. The V and J calls and clone size were taken over from that table, and D and trimming were inferred from the DNA. The sample spans 95,000 to 150,000 clones; the ten largest clones claim 2% to 2.5%. CDR1 and CDR2 from the germline V gene are SGHDT and YYEEEE. This CDR3 is 12 amino acids long. V was clipped by 2 bases and J by 3 bases, with 6 bases between them.

The sequenced sample consisted of PBMCs. This receptor was obtained from a man between 40 and 49 years old in good health and CMV-seronegative. This sequence joins TRBV5-6 and TRBJ2-7; D not certain. The CDR3 reads CASSFTDYEQYF. The DNA of the CDR3 is TGTGCCAGCAGCTTCACAGACTACGAGCAGTACTTC.